This T cell receptor (beta chain) was found in a study of metastatic and nonmetastatic thyroid tumors. Notes on the study in general: Reportedly, malignant thyroid tumors had significantly higher TCR beta diversity than benign nodules, in blood and tumor.

Notes on this clone: Its specificity is unknown.

Before thyroid surgery, none of the patients had received any treatment. Original processing methods: Across clinicopathological groups, CDR3 differences served as the basis for building a distant-metastasis classifier for papillary thyroid cancer. Through MiXCR, TCRdb re-clonotyped the PCR reads. The V and J calls here are based on TCRdb, not the publication. This sample has about 11,000 clones, with 35% to 45% found just once. V lost 4 bases, J lost 3 bases, and 17 bases lay in between. Germline loops: CDR1 SGDLS, CDR2 YYNGEE. CDR3 length equals 16 residues. The receptor comes from a female donor with papillary thyroid cancer or a benign thyroid nodule (not recorded which). Some clones in this sample may be carry-over from other donors' samples. Sequenced material: tumor tissue. The chain joins TRBV9 to TRBJ2-1; maybe TRBD2 (5 bases). CDR3 sequence (DNA): TGTGCCAGCAGCCCGCCGAGCGGCGACCTCTACAATGAGCAGTTCTTC. This gives the protein CASSPPSGDLYNEQFF.